Below, one TCR beta chain is given with its context. As yet, its antigen is unknown. This specimen belongs to a study of blood T cells in healthy people across ages. General observations from the study: With age, beta diversity per million T cells declined roughly linearly, significantly by 30 to 40.

A J-beta primer mix and a sample-barcoded 5' primer were used in a second PCR of roughly 6 to 12 cycles. TCRdb re-derived calls from the 5' RACE reads in MiXCR, one entry per CDR3 protein. The profile shows about 1.1 million distinct CDR3 sequences, more than 30% of them singletons. CDR3 length equals 15 residues. Sequencing was done on a sample of blood. The TCR was taken from a man aged 18 to 30 in good health. The V gene is TRBV21-1, the J gene TRBJ1-5; the DNA was not used to check the table's D call, TRBD1. TRBV21-1 is a pseudogene. Here the CDR3 reads CASRMGPLSNQPQHF. DNA of the CDR3: TGTGCCAGCAGGATGGGGCCGCTTAGCAATCAGCCCCAGCATTTT.